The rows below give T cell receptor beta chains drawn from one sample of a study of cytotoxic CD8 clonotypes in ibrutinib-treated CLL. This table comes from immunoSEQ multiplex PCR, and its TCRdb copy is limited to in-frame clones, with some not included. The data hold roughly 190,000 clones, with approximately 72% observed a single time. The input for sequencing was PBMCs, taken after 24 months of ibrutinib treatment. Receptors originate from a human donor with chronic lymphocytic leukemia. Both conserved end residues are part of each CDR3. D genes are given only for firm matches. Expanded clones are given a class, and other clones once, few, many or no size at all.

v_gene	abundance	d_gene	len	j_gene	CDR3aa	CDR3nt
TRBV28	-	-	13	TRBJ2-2	CASGGHNTGELFF	TGTGCCAGCGGGGGGCATAACACCGGGGAGCTGTTTTTT
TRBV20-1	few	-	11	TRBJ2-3	CSASAADTQYF	TGCAGTGCCTCTGCCGCAGATACGCAGTATTTT
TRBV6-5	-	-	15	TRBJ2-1	CASSGRESSYNEQFF	TGTGCCAGCAGTGGAAGGGAGAGCTCCTACAATGAGCAGTTCTTC
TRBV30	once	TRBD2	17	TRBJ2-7	CAWIPPGLAGGYYEQYF	TGTGCCTGGATCCCACCGGGACTAGCGGGAGGTTATTACGAGCAGTACTTC
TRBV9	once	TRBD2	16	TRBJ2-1	CASSAHGVAGNNEQFF	TGTGCCAGCAGCGCCCACGGGGTAGCGGGTAACAATGAGCAGTTCTTC
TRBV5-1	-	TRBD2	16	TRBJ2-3	CASSVASSGETDTQYF	TGCGCCAGCAGCGTGGCGTCTAGCGGTGAAACAGATACGCAGTATTTT
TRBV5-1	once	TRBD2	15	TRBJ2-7	CASSLRQASGGEQYF	TGCGCCAGCAGCTTGAGGCAGGCATCGGGGGGCGAGCAGTACTTC
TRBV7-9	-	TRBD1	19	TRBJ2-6	CASSPLPGQGKYGANVLTF	TGTGCCAGCAGCCCTCTTCCGGGACAGGGGAAGTATGGGGCCAACGTCCTGACTTTC
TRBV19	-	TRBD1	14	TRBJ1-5	CASSTGTANLPQHF	TGTGCCAGTAGTACAGGGACAGCTAATCTCCCCCAGCATTTT
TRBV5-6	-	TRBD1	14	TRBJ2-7	CASSWGQASYEQYF	TGTGCCAGCAGCTGGGGACAGGCCTCCTACGAGCAGTACTTC
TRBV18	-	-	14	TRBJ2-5	CASSPDGSKETQYF	TGTGCCAGCTCACCAGACGGAAGTAAAGAGACCCAGTACTTC
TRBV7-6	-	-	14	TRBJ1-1	CASSLVGGNTEAFF	TGTGCCAGCAGCTTAGTCGGGGGGAACACTGAAGCTTTCTTT
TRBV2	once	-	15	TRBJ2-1	CASSELRGAYNEQFF	TGTGCCAGCAGTGAACTAAGGGGGGCCTACAATGAGCAGTTCTTC
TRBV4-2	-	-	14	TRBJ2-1	CASSQDGGYNEQFF	TGTGCCAGCAGCCAAGATGGTGGCTACAATGAGCAGTTCTTC
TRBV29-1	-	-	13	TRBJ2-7	CSVEGEGVDEQYF	TGCAGCGTTGAGGGGGAGGGGGTCGACGAGCAGTACTTC
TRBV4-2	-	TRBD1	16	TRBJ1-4	CASSHTEGASHEKLFF	TGTGCCAGCAGCCACACAGAGGGGGCGTCTCATGAAAAACTGTTTTTT
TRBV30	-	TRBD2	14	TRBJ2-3	CAWSVGLAADTQYF	TGTGCCTGGAGTGTAGGACTAGCGGCAGATACGCAGTATTTT
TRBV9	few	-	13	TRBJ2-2	CASSAQGPGELFF	TGTGCCAGCAGCGCACAGGGTCCCGGGGAGCTGTTTTTT
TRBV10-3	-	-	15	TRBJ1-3	CAISGTVISGNTIYF	TGTGCCATCAGTGGAACGGTCATCTCTGGAAACACCATATATTTT
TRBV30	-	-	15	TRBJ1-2	CAWSSRKGINYGYTF	TGTGCCTGGAGTAGTCGGAAGGGCATAAACTATGGCTACACCTTC
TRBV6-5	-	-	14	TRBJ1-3	CASSYSAGGNTIYF	TGTGCCAGCAGTTACTCGGCAGGAGGAAACACCATATATTTT
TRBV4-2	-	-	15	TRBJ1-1	CASSQTIPPGTEAFF	TGTGCCAGCAGCCAAACTATCCCCCCTGGCACTGAAGCTTTCTTT
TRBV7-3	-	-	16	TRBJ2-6	CASRTTLRSGANVLTF	TGTGCCAGCAGGACAACCCTCCGGTCCGGGGCCAACGTCCTGACTTTC
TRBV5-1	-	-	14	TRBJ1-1	CASSSGWGDTEAFF	TGCGCCAGCAGCTCTGGATGGGGTGACACTGAAGCTTTCTTT
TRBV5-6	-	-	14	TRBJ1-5	CASSLLSGNQPQHF	TGTGCCAGCAGCTTGTTGTCAGGGAATCAGCCCCAGCATTTT
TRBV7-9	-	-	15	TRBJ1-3	CASSPRMTEGNTIYF	TGTGCCAGCAGCCCCAGGATGACGGAGGGAAACACCATATATTTT
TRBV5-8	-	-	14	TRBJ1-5	CASSPRTGSQPQHF	TGTGCCAGCAGCCCACGAACAGGGTCTCAGCCCCAGCATTTT
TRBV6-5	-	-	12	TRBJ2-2	CASRNRAGELFF	TGTGCCAGCAGAAACAGGGCCGGGGAGCTGTTTTTT
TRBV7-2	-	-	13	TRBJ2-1	CASSARLYNEQFF	TGTGCCAGCAGCGCCAGACTGTACAATGAGCAGTTCTTC
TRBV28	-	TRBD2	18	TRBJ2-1	CASSFHGGGRAMINEQFF	TGTGCCAGCAGTTTTCATGGCGGTGGGAGGGCCATGATCAATGAGCAGTTCTTC
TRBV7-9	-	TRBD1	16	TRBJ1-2	CASSFFPRDRAYGYTF	TGTGCCAGCAGCTTTTTCCCCCGGGACAGGGCCTATGGCTACACCTTC